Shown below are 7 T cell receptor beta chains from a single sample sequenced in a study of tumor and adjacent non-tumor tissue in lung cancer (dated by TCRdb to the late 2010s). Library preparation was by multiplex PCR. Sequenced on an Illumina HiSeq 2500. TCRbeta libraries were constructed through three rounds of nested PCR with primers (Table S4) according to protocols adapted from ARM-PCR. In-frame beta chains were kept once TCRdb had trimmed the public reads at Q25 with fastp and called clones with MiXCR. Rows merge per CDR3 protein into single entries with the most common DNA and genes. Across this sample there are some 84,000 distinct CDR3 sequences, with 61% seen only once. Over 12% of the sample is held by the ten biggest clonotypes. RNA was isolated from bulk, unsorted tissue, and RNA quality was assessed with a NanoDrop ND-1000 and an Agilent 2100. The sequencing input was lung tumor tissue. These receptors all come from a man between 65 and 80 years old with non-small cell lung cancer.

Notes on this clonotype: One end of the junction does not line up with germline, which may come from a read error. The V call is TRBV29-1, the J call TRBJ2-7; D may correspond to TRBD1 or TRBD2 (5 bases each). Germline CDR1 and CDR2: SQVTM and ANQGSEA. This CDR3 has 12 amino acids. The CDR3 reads CSVDEGRREQYF. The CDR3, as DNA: TGTAGCGTTGACGAGGGACGGAGGGAGCAGTACTTC.

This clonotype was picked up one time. CDR3 sequence: CATKTDNTGELFF. CDR3 DNA sequence: TGTGCCACTAAGACGGACAATACCGGGGAGCTGTTTTTT. The chain carries TRBV12-3 or TRBV12-4 and TRBJ2-2, with a possible D match to TRBD1 (5 bases). The CDR3 covers 13 residues. The V and J ends lost 10 bases and 5 bases respectively, with 14 bases between them.

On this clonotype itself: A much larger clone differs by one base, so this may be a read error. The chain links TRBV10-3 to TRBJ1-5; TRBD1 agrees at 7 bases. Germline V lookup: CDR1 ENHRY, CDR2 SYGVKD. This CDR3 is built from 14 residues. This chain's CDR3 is CATQTGKGEQPQRF. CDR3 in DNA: TGTGCCACCCAGACAGGGAAGGGAGAACAGCCCCAGCGTTTT.

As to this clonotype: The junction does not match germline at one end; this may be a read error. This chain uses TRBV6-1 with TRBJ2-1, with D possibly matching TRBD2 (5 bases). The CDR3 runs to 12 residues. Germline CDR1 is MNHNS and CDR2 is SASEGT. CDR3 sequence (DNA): TGCGCCAGCAGTGAGTACGGGAATGGGCTGTTCTTC. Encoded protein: CASSEYGNGLFF.

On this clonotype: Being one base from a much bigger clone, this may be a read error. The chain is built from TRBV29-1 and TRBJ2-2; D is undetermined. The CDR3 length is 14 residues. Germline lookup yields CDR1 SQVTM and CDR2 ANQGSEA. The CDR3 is CRVDGQQASGELFF. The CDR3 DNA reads TGCAGAGTTGACGGTCAGCAGGCGTCCGGGGAGCTGTTTTTT.

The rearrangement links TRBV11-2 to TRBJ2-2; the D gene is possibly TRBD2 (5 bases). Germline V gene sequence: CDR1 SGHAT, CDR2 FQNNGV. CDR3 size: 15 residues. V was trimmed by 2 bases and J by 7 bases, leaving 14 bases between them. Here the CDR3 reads CASSLSAPGIGELFF. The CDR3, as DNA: TGTGCCAGCAGCTTATCAGCCCCCGGGATCGGGGAGCTGTTTTTT.

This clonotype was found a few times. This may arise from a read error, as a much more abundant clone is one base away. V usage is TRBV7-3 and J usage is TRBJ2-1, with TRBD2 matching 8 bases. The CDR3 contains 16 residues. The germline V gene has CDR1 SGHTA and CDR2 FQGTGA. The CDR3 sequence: CASSYLAGQSYKEQFF. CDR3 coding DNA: TGTGCCAGCAGCTACCTAGCGGGTCAATCCTACAAAGAGCAGTTCTTC.